A single sample gave rise to the 8 T cell receptor beta chains below, sequenced in a study of T-cell memory formation after mild COVID-19. TCRdb called the 5' RACE reads again in MiXCR, with one record for every CDR3 protein. The data hold approximately 580,000 distinct CDR3 sequences, with about 20% observed a single time. The sequencing sample was made of PBMCs or a T cell subset sorted from them (not recorded which). The receptor source for this set is an adult woman who had mild COVID-19 (a few samples of this study predate the infection). Cell type and time point are not known.

This chain connects TRBV5-6 to TRBJ1-5; D gene ambiguous. CDR3 length equals 14 residues. The V gene's germline CDR1 is SGHDT and CDR2 YYEEEE. With 2 bases removed from V and 5 bases from J, the gap between germline ends came to 11 bases. CDR3 bases: TGTGCCAGCAGCTTATCTCGGAGCCATCAGCCCCAGCATTTT. As protein: CASSLSRSHQPQHF.

This clonotype came up a few times. V and J are TRBV19 and TRBJ1-2; D may be TRBD1 (6 bases). The CDR3 runs 12 residues. Germline lookup yields CDR1 LNHDA and CDR2 SQIVND (reference sequence). The ends were cut back, 3 bases at V and 7 bases at J, with 9 bases in the middle. The CDR3 DNA sequence: TGTGCCAGTAGTATGCGGGGGCTTGGCTACACCTTC. Translating it yields CASSMRGLGYTF.

J is TRBJ2-7 and V is TRBV9; the match to TRBD1 covers 7 bases. The length of the CDR3 is 15 residues. With 4 bases clipped from V and 4 bases from J, the junction kept 11 bases outside the gene matches. From germline, CDR1 is SGDLS and CDR2 YYNGEE. The DNA of the CDR3 is TGTGCCAGCAGCACAACCGGGACAGACTCTTACGAGCAGTACTTC. This encodes CASSTTGTDSYEQYF. The variable domain in full, with the rest retrieved from reference TRBV9 and TRBJ2-7, is DSGVTQTPKHLITATGQRVTLRCSPRSGDLSVYWYQQSLDQGLQFLIQYYNGEERAKGNILERFSAQQFPDLHSELNLSSLELGDSALYFCASSTTGTDSYEQYFGPGTRLTVT.

In its sample, this clonotype was seen a few times. This chain links TRBV9 with TRBJ2-7; D ambiguous. From germline, CDR1 is SGDLS and CDR2 YYNGEE. Trimming pared 2 bases from V and 3 bases from J, leaving 12 bases between. The CDR3 contains 14 residues. The CDR3 DNA reads as TGTGCCAGCAGCGTGGACCCAACCAGCTACGAGCAGTACTTC. Translated, it gives CASSVDPTSYEQYF.

The genes are TRBV7-2 and TRBJ1-5, with no clear D. The germline V gene encodes CDR1 SGHTA and CDR2 FQGNSA. V gave up 7 bases and J gave up 6 bases, with 19 bases separating them. The CDR3 runs to 15 residues. CDR3: CASTLGGPVGQPQHF. The CDR3 region has the DNA TGTGCCAGCACCCTGGGCGGGCCCGTGGGTCAGCCCCAGCATTTT.

This clonotype was counted only a few times. V gene TRBV27 combines with J gene TRBJ1-1; the match to TRBD1 covers 10 bases. This CDR3 region has 14 residues. V lost 6 bases to trimming and J lost 4 bases; unmatched junction nucleotides: 5. Germline V gene lookup returns CDR1 MNHEY and CDR2 SMNVEV (reference sequence). The CDR3 DNA reads TGTGCCAGCAGAGACAGGGGGCTTGGCACTGAAGCTTTCTTT. Its protein product is CASRDRGLGTEAFF.

This clonotype was counted between two and nine times. This sequence joins TRBV7-2 and TRBJ2-1, with a possible D match to TRBD2 (5 bases). V was pared by 5 bases and J by 9 bases, with 23 bases between. Per the germline V gene, CDR1 is SGHTA and CDR2 is FQGNSA. CDR3 length: 16 residues. The CDR3 region is CASSPAGGEGWSEQFF. CDR3 in DNA: TGTGCCAGCAGCCCCGCGGGTGGGGAAGGGTGGAGTGAGCAGTTCTTC.

The rearrangement uses TRBV20-1 and TRBJ2-7, with TRBD1 matching 9 bases. The germline V gene encodes CDR1 DFQATT and CDR2 SNEGSKA (reference sequence). Trimming cost V 6 bases and J 6 bases; bases outside gene matches: 15. The CDR3 has 15 residues. The CDR3 DNA reads TGCAGTGCATCTATGCTAGGGACAGGGTCCGGCGAGCAGTACTTC. Its protein product is CSASMLGTGSGEQYF.